This paragraph reports one T cell receptor (beta chain). The repertoire was sequenced with immunoSEQ multiplex PCR; TCRdb's copy has only in-frame clones and lacks some. Of tens of thousands of clones in the sample, about 91% were seen once. The data originate from a study of OX40 agonist ivuxolimab in advanced cancers. V was clipped by 3 bases and J by 5 bases, with 16 bases between them. CDR1 is SGHAT and CDR2 is FQNNGV in the germline V gene. CDR3 length: 15 amino acids. This receptor was identified in an adult with an advanced solid tumor such as melanoma, head and neck, liver or kidney cancer. V is TRBV11-2 and J is TRBJ2-5; the D gene could be TRBD1 or TRBD2 (5 bases each). Source: CD4+ or CD8+ T cells sorted from blood, taken in a trial of the OX40 agonist ivuxolimab. Written as DNA, the CDR3 is TGTGCCAGCAGCTTCGGGACCGTGTCACACGAGACCCAGTACTTC. The encoded protein is CASSFGTVSHETQYF. Together with reference TRBV11-2 and TRBJ2-5, the CDR3 gives the full variable domain: EAGVAQSPRYKIIEKRQSVAFWCNPISGHATLYWYQQILGQGPKLLIQFQNNGVVDDSQLPKDRFSAERLKGVDSTLKIQPAKLEDSAVYLCASSFGTVSHETQYFGPGTRLLVL.